This note documents a single T cell receptor (beta chain) sequence. Documented time point: pre-treatment baseline. Patients with prior systemic cancer treatment, concomitant immunosuppressants, or other active malignancies were excluded. Profiled with immunoSEQ multiplex PCR; TCRdb holds only in-frame clones, not every one. The profile shows around 12,000 clones, roughly 80% of them singletons. This entry is derived from a study of blood T cell dynamics during melanoma immunotherapy. Overall study: Standard first-line treatment here was pembrolizumab or nivolumab plus ipilimumab in metastatic melanoma.

From germline, CDR1 is LNHNV and CDR2 YYDKDF (reference sequence). The CDR3 is 15 amino acids. The germline V and J ends were trimmed by 8 bases and 0 bases, with 13 bases remaining between them. The sequence was collected from a human donor with melanoma. This specimen consisted of blood, obtained from a patient treated with checkpoint blockade. The rearrangement links TRBV15 to TRBJ2-2, with TRBD1 as a possible D gene (6 bases). The CDR3: CATRQGPANTGELFF. As DNA, the CDR3 is TGTGCCACCCGGCAGGGGCCTGCGAACACCGGGGAGCTGTTTTTT.